This T cell receptor beta chain originates from a study of T cell changes during pregnancy in multiple sclerosis. Clones were sequenced by immunoSEQ multiplex PCR, and TCRdb holds only the in-frame ones, with some missing. The table has fewer than 55,000 clones, 92% seen once; the top ten hold 0.5%. Losses at the gene ends were 6 bases for V and 1 base for J; bases not matched to a gene: 6. The CDR3 covers 16 residues. CDR1 is SNHLY, CDR2 FYNNEI, per germline. Sequences were derived from CD4+ T cells from peripheral blood mononuclear cells, sampled in the third trimester of pregnancy. The sequence was obtained from a female donor with multiple sclerosis, enrolled in a pregnancy study. This chain uses TRBV2 with TRBJ2-2; 9 bases align to TRBD1. The CDR3 sequence: CASRMTGGGNTGELFF. The CDR3 nucleotides are TGTGCCAGCAGAATGACAGGGGGGGGGAACACCGGGGAGCTGTTTTTT.